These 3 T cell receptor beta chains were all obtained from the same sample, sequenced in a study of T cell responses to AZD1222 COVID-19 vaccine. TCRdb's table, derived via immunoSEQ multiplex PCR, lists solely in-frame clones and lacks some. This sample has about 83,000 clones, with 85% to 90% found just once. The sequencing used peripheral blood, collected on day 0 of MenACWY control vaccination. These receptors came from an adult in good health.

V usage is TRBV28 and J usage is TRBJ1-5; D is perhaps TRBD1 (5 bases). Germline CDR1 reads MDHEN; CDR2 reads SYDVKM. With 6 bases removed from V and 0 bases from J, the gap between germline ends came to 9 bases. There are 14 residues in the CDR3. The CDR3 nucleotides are TGTGCCAGCAGGCGGGGGTATAGCAATCAGCCCCAGCATTTT. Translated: CASRRGYSNQPQHF. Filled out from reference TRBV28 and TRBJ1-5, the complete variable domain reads DVKVTQSSRYLVKRTGEKVFLECVQDMDHENMFWYRQDPGLGLRLIYFSYDVKMKEKGDIPEGYSVSREKKERFSLILESASTNQTSMYLCASRRGYSNQPQHFGDGTRLSIL.

The CDR3 DNA is TGTGCCAGCAGTTATGGGCAGGGGAGCGAGCAGTACTTC. Translating it yields CASSYGQGSEQYF. The gene calls are TRBV7-7 and TRBJ2-7, with TRBD1 as a possible D gene (6 bases). The CDR3 has 13 amino acids. V dropped 6 bases and J dropped 6 bases, with 15 bases sitting between them. CDR1 and CDR2 (germline): SSHAT, FNYEAQ (reference sequence).

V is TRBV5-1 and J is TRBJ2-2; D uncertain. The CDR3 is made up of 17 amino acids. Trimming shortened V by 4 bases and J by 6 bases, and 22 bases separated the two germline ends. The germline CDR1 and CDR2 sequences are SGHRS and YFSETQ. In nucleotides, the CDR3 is TGCGCCAGCAGCGTCCCCCCGAACCCAACAAGCGCCGGGGAGCTGTTTTTT. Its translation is CASSVPPNPTSAGELFF. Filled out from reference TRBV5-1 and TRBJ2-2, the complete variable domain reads KAGVTQTPRYLIKTRGQQVTLSCSPISGHRSVSWYQQTPGQGLQFLFEYFSETQRNKGNFPGRFSGRQFSNSRSEMNVSTLELGDSALYLCASSVPPNPTSAGELFFGEGSRLTVL.